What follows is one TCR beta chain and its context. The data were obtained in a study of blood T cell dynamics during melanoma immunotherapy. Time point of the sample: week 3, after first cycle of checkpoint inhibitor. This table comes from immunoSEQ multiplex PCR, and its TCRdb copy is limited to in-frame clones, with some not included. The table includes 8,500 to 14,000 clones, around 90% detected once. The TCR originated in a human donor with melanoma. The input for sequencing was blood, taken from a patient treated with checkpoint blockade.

In nucleotides, the CDR3 is TGTGCCAGCAGCTTCCCGGGACAGGGAACCTACGAGCAGTACTTC. This translates into CASSFPGQGTYEQYF. The V call is TRBV7-9, the J call TRBJ2-5; TRBD1 aligns across 9 bases. Judging by the DNA end, TRBJ2-7 fits better; the J call may be wrong. Germline assignment: CDR1 SEHNR and CDR2 FQNEAQ (reference sequence). The CDR3 length is 15 residues.